Listed below are T cell receptor beta chains from one sample, sequenced in a study of T cell repertoires in cytomegalovirus infection. MiXCR, applied by TCRdb to the reads, yields one record per CDR3 protein. Here the sample spans about 530,000 distinct CDR3 sequences, about 26% being singletons. Sequencing input: PBMCs. These receptor sequences come from a human donor in good health (CMV status not recorded). Some clones in this sample may be carry-over from other donors' samples. The CDR3 runs from the conserved cysteine through the conserved F or W. The D gene is left open where the match is weak. For some rows the clone size is stated as once, few or many, or as a class when expanded; others skip it.

V gene	clone size	D gene	J gene	CDR3 protein	CDR3 DNA
TRBV12-3/TRBV12-4	-	TRBD2	TRBJ2-5	CASSPRGGRARETQYF	TGTGCCAGCAGTCCCCGCGGCGGGAGGGCCCGGGAGACCCAGTACTTC
TRBV15	-	-	TRBJ1-3	CATRPRVSGNTIYF	TGTGCCACCAGGCCTAGGGTATCTGGAAACACCATATATTTT
TRBV6-2/TRBV6-3	few	-	TRBJ1-5	CAAGERNQPQHF	TGTGCCGCCGGGGAACGCAATCAGCCCCAGCATTTT
TRBV28	few	TRBD1	TRBJ2-1	CASNPGGREQFF	TGTGCCAGCAACCCAGGGGGTCGTGAGCAGTTCTTC
TRBV6-5	few	-	TRBJ2-5	CASSYSRTAETQYF	TGTGCCAGCAGTTACTCGCGGACAGCGGAGACCCAGTACTTC
TRBV18	many	-	TRBJ1-6	CASSPAGSYNSPLHF	TGTGCCAGCTCACCGGCCGGCTCCTATAATTCACCCCTCCACTTT
TRBV6-1	many	-	TRBJ2-3	CASSLAVADTQYF	TGTGCCAGCAGTCTGGCAGTCGCAGATACGCAGTATTTT
TRBV20-1	-	TRBD2	TRBJ2-5	CSASPGLAGSGETQYF	TGCAGTGCTAGCCCTGGATTAGCGGGCTCCGGGGAGACCCAGTACTTC
TRBV7-9	few	-	TRBJ2-3	CASSPYGSGTDTQYF	TGTGCCAGCAGCCCCTACGGGAGCGGTACAGATACGCAGTATTTT
TRBV10-3	few	-	TRBJ1-6	CAISEWTGDRSPLHF	TGTGCCATCAGTGAGTGGACCGGGGATAGATCACCCCTCCACTTT
TRBV6-6	few	TRBD2	TRBJ2-1	CASIAGTSGTLEQFF	TGTGCCAGCATCGCCGGGACTAGCGGGACCCTTGAGCAGTTCTTC